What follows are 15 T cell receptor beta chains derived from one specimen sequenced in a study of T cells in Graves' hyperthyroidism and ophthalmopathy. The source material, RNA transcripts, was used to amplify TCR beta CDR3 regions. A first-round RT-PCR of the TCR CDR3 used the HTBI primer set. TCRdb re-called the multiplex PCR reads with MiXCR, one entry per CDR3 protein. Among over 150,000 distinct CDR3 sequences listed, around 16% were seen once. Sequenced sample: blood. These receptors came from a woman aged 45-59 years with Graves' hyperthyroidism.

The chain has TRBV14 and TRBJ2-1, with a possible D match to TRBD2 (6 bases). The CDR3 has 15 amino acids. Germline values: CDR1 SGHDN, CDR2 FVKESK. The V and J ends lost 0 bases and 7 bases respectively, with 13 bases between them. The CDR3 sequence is CASSQEGGTVNEQFF. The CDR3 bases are TGTGCCAGCAGCCAAGAAGGCGGGACGGTTAATGAGCAGTTCTTC.

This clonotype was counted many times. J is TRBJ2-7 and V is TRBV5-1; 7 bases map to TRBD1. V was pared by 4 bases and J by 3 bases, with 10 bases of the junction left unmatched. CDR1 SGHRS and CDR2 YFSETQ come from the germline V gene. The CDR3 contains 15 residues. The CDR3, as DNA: TGCGCCAGCAGCCTAAATACGGGACAGAACTACGAGCAGTACTTC. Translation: CASSLNTGQNYEQYF.

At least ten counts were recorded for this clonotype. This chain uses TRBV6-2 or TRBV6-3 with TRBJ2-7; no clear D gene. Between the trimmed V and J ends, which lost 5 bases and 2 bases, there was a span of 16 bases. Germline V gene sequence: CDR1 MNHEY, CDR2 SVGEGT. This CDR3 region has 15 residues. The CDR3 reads CASSRSDQPAYEQYF. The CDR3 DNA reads TGTGCCAGCAGTAGGAGCGACCAACCCGCCTACGAGCAGTACTTC.

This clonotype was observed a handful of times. In nucleotides, the CDR3 is TGTGCCAGCAGTTACGGGTTGCGAGGGAGGAGCAATCAGCCCCAGCATTTT. Its protein is CASSYGLRGRSNQPQHF. The chain has TRBV6-9 and TRBJ1-5; no reliable D call. The CDR3 sequence is 17 residues long. Deletions cut 3 bases from V and 1 base from J, with 16 bases between. Germline assignment: CDR1 MNHGY and CDR2 SVAAGI.

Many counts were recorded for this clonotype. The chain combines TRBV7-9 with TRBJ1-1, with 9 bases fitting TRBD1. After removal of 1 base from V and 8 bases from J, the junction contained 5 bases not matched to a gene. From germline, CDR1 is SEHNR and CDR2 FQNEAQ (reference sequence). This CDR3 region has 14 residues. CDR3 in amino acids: CASSLGGQGMEAFF. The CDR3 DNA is TGTGCCAGCAGCTTAGGAGGACAGGGGATGGAAGCTTTCTTT. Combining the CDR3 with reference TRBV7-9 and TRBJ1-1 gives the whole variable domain DTGVSQNPRHKITKRGQNVTFRCDPISEHNRLYWYRQTLGQGPEFLTYFQNEAQLEKSRLLSDRFSAERPKGSFSTLEIQRTEQGDSAMYLCASSLGGQGMEAFFGQGTRLTVV.

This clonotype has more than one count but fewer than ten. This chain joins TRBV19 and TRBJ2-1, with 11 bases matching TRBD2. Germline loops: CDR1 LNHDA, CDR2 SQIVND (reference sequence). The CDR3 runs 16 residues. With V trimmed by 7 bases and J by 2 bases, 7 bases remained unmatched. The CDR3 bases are TGTGCCAGTACCGGGGCTAGCGGGAGGACCTACAATGAGCAGTTCTTC. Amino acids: CASTGASGRTYNEQFF.

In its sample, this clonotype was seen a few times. CDR3 DNA sequence: TGTGCCAGCAGCTTAAGGGAGGGGTCAGGTGCCGGGGAGCTGTTTTTT. Residues: CASSLREGSGAGELFF. The V call is TRBV7-3, the J call TRBJ2-2; TRBD2 matches 7 bases. The V and J ends lost 1 base and 6 bases, in that order; junction bases with no gene match: 8. The CDR3 contains 16 residues. The germline CDR1 and CDR2 sequences are SGHTA and FQGTGA.

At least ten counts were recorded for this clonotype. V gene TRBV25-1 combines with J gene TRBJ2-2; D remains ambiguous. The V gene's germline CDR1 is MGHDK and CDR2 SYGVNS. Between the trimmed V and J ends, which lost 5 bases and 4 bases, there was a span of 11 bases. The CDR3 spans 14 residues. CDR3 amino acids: CASSPPISTGELFF. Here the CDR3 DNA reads TGTGCCAGCAGTCCCCCAATAAGCACCGGGGAGCTGTTTTTT.

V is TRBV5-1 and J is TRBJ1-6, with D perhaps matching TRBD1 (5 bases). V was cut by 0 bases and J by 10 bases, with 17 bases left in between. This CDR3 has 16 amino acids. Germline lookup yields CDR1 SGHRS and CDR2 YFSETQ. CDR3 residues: CASSLGVPGPRSPLHF. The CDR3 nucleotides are TGCGCCAGCAGCTTGGGGGTTCCAGGGCCGCGGTCACCCCTCCACTTT.

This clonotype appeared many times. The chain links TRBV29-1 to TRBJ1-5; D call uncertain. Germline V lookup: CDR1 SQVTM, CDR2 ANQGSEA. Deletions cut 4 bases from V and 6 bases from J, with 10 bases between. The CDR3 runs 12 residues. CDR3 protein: CSVGQRGQPQHF. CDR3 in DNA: TGCAGCGTTGGCCAGCGTGGTCAGCCCCAGCATTTT.

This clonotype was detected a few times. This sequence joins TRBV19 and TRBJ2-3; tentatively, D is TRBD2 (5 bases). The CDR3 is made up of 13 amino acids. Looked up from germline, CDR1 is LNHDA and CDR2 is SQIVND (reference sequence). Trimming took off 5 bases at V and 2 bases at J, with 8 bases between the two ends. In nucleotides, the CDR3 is TGTGCCAGTAGTTTACTAGTCACAGATACGCAGTATTTT. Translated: CASSLLVTDTQYF.

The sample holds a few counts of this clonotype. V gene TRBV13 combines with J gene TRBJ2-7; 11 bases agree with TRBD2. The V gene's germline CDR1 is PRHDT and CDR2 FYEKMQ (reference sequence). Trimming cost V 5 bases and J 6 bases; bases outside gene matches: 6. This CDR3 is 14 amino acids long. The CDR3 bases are TGTGCCAGCAGCCGACTAGCGGGACCGATCGAGCAGTACTTC. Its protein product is CASSRLAGPIEQYF.

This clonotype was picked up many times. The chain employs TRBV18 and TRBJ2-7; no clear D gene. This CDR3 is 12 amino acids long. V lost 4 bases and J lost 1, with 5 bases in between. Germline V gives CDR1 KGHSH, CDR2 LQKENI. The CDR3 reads CASSRRSYEQYF. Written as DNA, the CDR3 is TGTGCCAGCTCACGACGTTCCTACGAGCAGTACTTC.

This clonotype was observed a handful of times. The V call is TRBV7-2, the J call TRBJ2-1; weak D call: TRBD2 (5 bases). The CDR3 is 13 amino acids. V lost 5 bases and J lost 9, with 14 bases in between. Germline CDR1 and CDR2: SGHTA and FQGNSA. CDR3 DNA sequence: TGTGCCAGCAGCCTCCTCCTAGCTACTGAGCAGTTCTTC. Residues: CASSLLLATEQFF.

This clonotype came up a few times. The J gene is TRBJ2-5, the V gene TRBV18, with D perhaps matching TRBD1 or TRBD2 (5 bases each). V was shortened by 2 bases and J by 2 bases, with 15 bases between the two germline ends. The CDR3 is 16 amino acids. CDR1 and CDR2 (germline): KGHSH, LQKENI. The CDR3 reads CASSPRGSRGQETQYF. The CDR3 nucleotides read TGTGCCAGCTCACCAAGGGGATCCCGAGGGCAAGAGACCCAGTACTTC.